This T cell receptor (beta chain) was recovered during a study of T cells expressing NK-cell markers. TCRdb reanalyzed the 5' RACE reads and collapses them to one entry per CDR3 protein, without DNA. The table for this sample gives 450,000 to 600,000 distinct CDR3 sequences. The CDR3 spans 14 residues. Germline CDR1 is ENHRY and CDR2 is SYGVKD. This clonotype originated in a man aged 18 to 29 in good health. The specimen sequenced was blood T cells: a sorted CD56 or NKG2C T cell subset, CD4+ or CD8+ T cells, or bulk PBMC T cells (not recorded which). The chain combines TRBV10-3 with TRBJ2-2. CDR3 protein: CAISESEVSGELFF.